A single sample gave rise to the 10 T cell receptor beta chains below, sequenced in a study of cytomegalovirus exposure and HLA in healthy donors. PCR employed 60 Vbeta and 13 Jbeta primers. Measured with immunoSEQ multiplex PCR; TCRdb has only the in-frame clones, and not every one. Of roughly 240,000 clones in the sample, 82% were seen once. Sequenced sample: PBMCs. The origin of the receptors is a woman in her forties in good health and CMV-seropositive.

This clone has just a few counts. The V and J genes are TRBV5-8 and TRBJ2-1; 13 nucleotides agree with TRBD2. CDR3 size: 18 residues. J was trimmed by 8 bases and V by 7 bases; bases with no gene match: 18. Per germline, CDR1 SGHTS and CDR2 YDEGEE. The CDR3 region has the DNA TGTGCCAGCCCAAACGGACTAGCGGGAGTGCTTAATTGGGATGAGCAGTTCTTC. This sequence encodes CASPNGLAGVLNWDEQFF.

V gene TRBV7-8 combines with J gene TRBJ1-3; D might be TRBD1 (6 bases). The germline CDR1 and CDR2 sequences are SGHVS and FQNEAQ. The CDR3 runs to 13 residues. Trimming shortened V by 2 bases and J by 8 bases, and 10 bases separated the two germline ends. Here the CDR3 DNA reads TGTGCCAGCAGCTTATCAACAGGGTACACCATATATTTT. Its translation is CASSLSTGYTIYF.

On this clone itself: Other DNA variants within this sample encode the same CDR3. The chain uses TRBV7-2 and TRBJ2-7, with no clear D. V lost 5 bases and J lost 0, with 5 bases in between. The CDR3 is 12 amino acids. Germline V CDR1 and CDR2: SGHTA, FQGNSA. The CDR3: CASSGSSYEQYF. CDR3 DNA sequence: TGTGCCAGCAGCGGCAGCTCCTACGAGCAGTACTTC.

V and J are TRBV7-2 and TRBJ1-2; TRBD1 agrees at 8 bases. The J segment lost 2 bases and the V segment lost 5 bases, leaving 7 bases of the junction unmatched. This CDR3 has 15 amino acids. Germline V gene data show CDR1 as SGHTA and CDR2 as FQGNSA. The CDR3 reads CASSPTWTGNYGYTF. In nucleotides, the CDR3 is TGTGCCAGCAGCCCCACCTGGACAGGGAACTATGGCTACACCTTC. Using reference TRBV7-2 and TRBJ1-2 for the parts outside the CDR3, the full variable domain is GAGVSQSPSNKVTEKGKDVELRCDPISGHTALYWYRQSLGQGLEFLIYFQGNSAPDKSGLPSDRFSAERTGGSVSTLTIQRTQQEDSAVYLCASSPTWTGNYGYTFGSGTRLTVV.

The chain combines TRBV5-1 with TRBJ1-1; possible D gene TRBD1, 5 bases. V gave up 2 bases and J gave up 4 bases, with 12 bases separating them. Germline V gene sequence: CDR1 SGHRS, CDR2 YFSETQ. This CDR3 region has 14 residues. CDR3 DNA: TGCGCCAGCAGCTTCCAGGGAAGGAGCACTGAAGCTTTCTTT. It encodes CASSFQGRSTEAFF.

V is TRBV19 and J is TRBJ2-3; 9 nucleotides agree with TRBD2. This CDR3 has 15 amino acids. Trimming removed 1 base from V and 2 bases from J; junction bases left unmatched: 1. Germline lookup yields CDR1 LNHDA and CDR2 SQIVND (reference sequence). CDR3 protein: CASSIVAGDTDTQYF. In DNA, the CDR3 is TGTGCCAGTAGTATAGTAGCGGGGGACACAGATACGCAGTATTTT.

The V gene is TRBV14, the J gene TRBJ2-5; no firm D call. Looked up from germline, CDR1 is SGHDN and CDR2 is FVKESK. This CDR3 contains 13 residues. The V end was cut by 4 bases, the J end by 3 bases, with 9 bases between. CDR3 nucleotide sequence: TGTGCCAGCAGCCGCGACCTAGAAGAGACCCAGTACTTC. Its translation is CASSRDLEETQYF.

The genes are TRBV7-3 and TRBJ1-1; no firm D call. V gave up 0 bases and J gave up 6 bases, with 8 bases separating them. Per the germline V gene, CDR1 is SGHTA and CDR2 is FQGTGA. The CDR3 runs to 13 residues. In DNA form, the CDR3 reads TGTGCCAGCAGCTTAACATCAGGTTCTGAAGCTTTCTTT. It translates to CASSLTSGSEAFF.

This clone came up a few times. The chain joins TRBV7-9 to TRBJ2-5, with TRBD2 matching 8 bases. The J call may be mistaken, given a closer DNA end match to TRBJ2-7. This CDR3 has 14 residues. The germline gives CDR1 SEHNR, CDR2 FQNEAQ (reference sequence). CDR3 amino acids: CASSSGTRPYEQYF. Here the CDR3 DNA reads TGTGCCAGCAGCTCCGGGACTAGACCCTACGAGCAGTACTTC.

The V call is TRBV29-1, the J call TRBJ2-7, with 11 bases fitting TRBD1. This CDR3 has 13 residues. V gave up 6 bases and J gave up 6 bases; unmatched junction bases: 7. Germline CDR1 and CDR2: SQVTM and ANQGSEA. The CDR3 here is CSVGIGTGGEQYF. DNA for the CDR3: TGCAGCGTGGGAATTGGGACAGGGGGCGAGCAGTACTTC.